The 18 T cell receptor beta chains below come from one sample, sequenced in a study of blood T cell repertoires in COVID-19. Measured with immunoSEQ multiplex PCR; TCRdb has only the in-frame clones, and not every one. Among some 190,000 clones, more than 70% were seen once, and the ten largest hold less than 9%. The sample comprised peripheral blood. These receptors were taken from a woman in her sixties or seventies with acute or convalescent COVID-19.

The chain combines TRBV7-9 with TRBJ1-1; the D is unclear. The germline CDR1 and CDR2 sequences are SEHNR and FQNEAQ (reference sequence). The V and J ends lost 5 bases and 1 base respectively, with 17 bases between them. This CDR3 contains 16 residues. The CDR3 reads CASSAAVGEGNTEAFF. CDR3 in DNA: TGTGCCAGCAGCGCGGCAGTAGGTGAGGGGAACACTGAAGCTTTCTTT.

For the CDR3, the DNA is TGTGCCGGAGCATTCTCTGGAAACACCATATATTTT. Residues: CAGAFSGNTIYF. V gene TRBV30 combines with J gene TRBJ1-3; D is ambiguous. CDR1 and CDR2 (germline): GTSNPN, SVGIG (reference sequence). This CDR3 has 12 residues. V shed 8 bases and J shed 0 bases, with 8 bases lying between them.

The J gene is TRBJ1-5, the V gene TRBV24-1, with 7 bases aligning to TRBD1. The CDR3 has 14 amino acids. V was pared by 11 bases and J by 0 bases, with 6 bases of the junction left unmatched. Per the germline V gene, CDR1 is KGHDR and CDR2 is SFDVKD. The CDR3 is CAKQDRSSNQPQHF. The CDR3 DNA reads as TGTGCCAAACAGGACAGGTCTAGCAATCAGCCCCAGCATTTT.

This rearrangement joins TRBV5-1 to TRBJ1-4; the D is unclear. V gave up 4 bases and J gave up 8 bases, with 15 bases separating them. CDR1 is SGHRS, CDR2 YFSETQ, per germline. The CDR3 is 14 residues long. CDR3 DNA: TGCGCCAGCAGCGGTGCAGGACTGAGGGAAAAACTGTTTTTT. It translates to CASSGAGLREKLFF.

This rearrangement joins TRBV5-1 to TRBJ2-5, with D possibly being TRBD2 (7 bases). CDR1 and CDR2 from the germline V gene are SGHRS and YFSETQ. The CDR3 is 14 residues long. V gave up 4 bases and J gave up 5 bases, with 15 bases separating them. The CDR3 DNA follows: TGCGCCAGCAGCCGAGGGGGGGCTGGGGAGACCCAGTACTTC. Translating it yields CASSRGGAGETQYF.

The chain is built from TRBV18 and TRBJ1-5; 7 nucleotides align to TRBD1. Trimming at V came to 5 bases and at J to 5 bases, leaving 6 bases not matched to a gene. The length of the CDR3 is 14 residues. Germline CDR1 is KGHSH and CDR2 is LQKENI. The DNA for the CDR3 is TGTGCCAGCTCATTGACAGGGAAGGATCAGCCCCAGCATTTT. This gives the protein CASSLTGKDQPQHF.

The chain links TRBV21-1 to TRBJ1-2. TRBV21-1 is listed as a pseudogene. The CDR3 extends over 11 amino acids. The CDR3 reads CASSPVGGSVF. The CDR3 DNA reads TGTGCCAGCAGCCCGGTGGGAGGGTCCGTCTTC.

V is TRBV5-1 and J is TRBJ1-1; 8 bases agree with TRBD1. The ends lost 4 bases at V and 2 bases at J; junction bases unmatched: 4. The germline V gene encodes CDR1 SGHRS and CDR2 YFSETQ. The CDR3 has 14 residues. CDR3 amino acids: CASSIQGGNTEAFF. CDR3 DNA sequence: TGCGCCAGCAGCATACAGGGGGGTAACACTGAAGCTTTCTTT.

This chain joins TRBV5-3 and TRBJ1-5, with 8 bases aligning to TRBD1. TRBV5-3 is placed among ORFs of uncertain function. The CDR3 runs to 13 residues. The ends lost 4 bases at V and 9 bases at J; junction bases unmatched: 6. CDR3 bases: TGTGCCAGAAGCCCGGACAGGGTCGGGCCCCAGCATTTT. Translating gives CARSPDRVGPQHF.

CDR3 amino acids: CASLTREPYSNQPQHF. The CDR3 nucleotides read TGTGCCAGCCTTACCCGGGAGCCGTATAGCAATCAGCCCCAGCATTTT. The V call is TRBV27, the J call TRBJ1-5; D not certain. V shed 8 bases and J shed 0 bases, with 17 bases lying between them. Germline V lookup: CDR1 MNHEY, CDR2 SMNVEV (reference sequence). The CDR3 is 16 amino acids.

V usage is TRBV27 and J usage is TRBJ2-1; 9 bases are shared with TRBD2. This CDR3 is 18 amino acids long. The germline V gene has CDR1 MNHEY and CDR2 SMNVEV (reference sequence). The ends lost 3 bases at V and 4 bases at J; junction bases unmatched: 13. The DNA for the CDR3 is TGTGCCAGCAGTTTTTTCGCTGGCGGGAGGGCACCTTACAATGAGCAGTTCTTC. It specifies CASSFFAGGRAPYNEQFF.

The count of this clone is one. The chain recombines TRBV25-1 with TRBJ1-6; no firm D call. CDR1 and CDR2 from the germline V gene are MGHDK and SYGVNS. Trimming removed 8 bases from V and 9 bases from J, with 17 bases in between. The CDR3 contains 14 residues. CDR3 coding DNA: TGTGCCAGCTTTTCGGGGATTGAAGGTTCACCCCTCCACTTT. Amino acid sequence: CASFSGIEGSPLHF.

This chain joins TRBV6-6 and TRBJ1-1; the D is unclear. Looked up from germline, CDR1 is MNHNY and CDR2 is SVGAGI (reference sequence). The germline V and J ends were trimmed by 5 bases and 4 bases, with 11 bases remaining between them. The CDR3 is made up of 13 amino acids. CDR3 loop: CASSLRRTTEAFF. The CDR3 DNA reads TGTGCCAGCAGTCTCAGGCGCACCACTGAAGCTTTCTTT.

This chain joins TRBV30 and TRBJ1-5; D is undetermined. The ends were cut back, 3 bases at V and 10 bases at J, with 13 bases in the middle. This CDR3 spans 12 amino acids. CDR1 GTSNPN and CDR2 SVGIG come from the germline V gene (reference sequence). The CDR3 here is CAWSDPRGPQHF. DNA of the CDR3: TGTGCCTGGAGCGACCCACGGGGACCCCAGCATTTT.

The DNA of the CDR3 is TGTGCCAGCTCATTTATGAACACTGAAGCTTTCTTT. It encodes CASSFMNTEAFF. This chain joins TRBV18 and TRBJ1-1; no reliable D call. The V and J ends lost 5 bases and 0 bases respectively, with 4 bases between them. This CDR3 spans 12 amino acids. The V gene's germline CDR1 is KGHSH and CDR2 LQKENI. Complete variable domain (other parts from reference TRBV18 and TRBJ1-1): NAGVMQNPRHLVRRRGQEARLRCSPMKGHSHVYWYRQLPEEGLKFMVYLQKENIIDESGMPKERFSAEFPKEGPSILRIQQVVRGDSAAYFCASSFMNTEAFFGQGTRLTVV.

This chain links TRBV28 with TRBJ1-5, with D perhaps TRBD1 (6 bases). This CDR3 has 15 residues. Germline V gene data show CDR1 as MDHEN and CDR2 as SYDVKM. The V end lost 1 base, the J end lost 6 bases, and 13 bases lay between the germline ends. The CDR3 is CASSLFGQFVQPQHF. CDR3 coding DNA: TGTGCCAGCAGTTTATTCGGACAGTTTGTTCAGCCCCAGCATTTT.

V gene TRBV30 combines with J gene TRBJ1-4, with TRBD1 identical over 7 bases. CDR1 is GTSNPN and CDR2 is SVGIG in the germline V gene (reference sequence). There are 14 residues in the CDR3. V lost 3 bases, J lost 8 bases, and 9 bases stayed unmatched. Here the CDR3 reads CAWRGQTFVEKLFF. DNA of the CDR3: TGTGCCTGGAGGGGACAGACCTTTGTGGAAAAACTGTTTTTT.

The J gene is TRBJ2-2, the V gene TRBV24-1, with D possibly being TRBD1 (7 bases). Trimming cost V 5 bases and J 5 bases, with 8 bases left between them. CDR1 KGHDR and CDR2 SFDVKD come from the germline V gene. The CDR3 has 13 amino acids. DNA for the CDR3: TGTGCCACCAGTGCAGGGGGGACCGGGGAGCTGTTTTTT. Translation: CATSAGGTGELFF.